A single sample is the source of the 10 T cell receptor beta chains below, sequenced in a study of cytomegalovirus exposure and HLA in healthy donors. Amplification used 60 Vbeta primers and 13 Jbeta primers. The protocol was immunoSEQ multiplex PCR, while the TCRdb copy is restricted to in-frame clones and leaves out a portion. The sample lists around 150,000 clones, approximately 82% occurring once. The sample was PBMCs. The origin of the receptors is a man aged 25-40 years in good health and CMV-seropositive.

The rearrangement uses TRBV28 and TRBJ2-3; possibly TRBD1 for D (5 bases). The germline V gene encodes CDR1 MDHEN and CDR2 SYDVKM. With 3 bases removed from V and 4 bases from J, the gap between germline ends came to 11 bases. CDR3 length: 14 amino acids. CDR3 bases: TGTGCCAGCAGTTTGGGGCAGGAAGCAGATACGCAGTATTTT. Protein: CASSLGQEADTQYF.

The chain recombines TRBV28 with TRBJ1-5, with D perhaps TRBD1 (6 bases). CDR1 and CDR2 from the germline V gene are MDHEN and SYDVKM. V dropped 2 bases and J dropped 3 bases, with 11 bases sitting between them. This CDR3 comprises 15 residues. The CDR3 DNA sequence: TGTGCCAGCAGTTTAGCAGGGGCGAACAATCAGCCCCAGCATTTT. Its translation is CASSLAGANNQPQHF. The entire variable domain, with the rest obtained from reference TRBV28 and TRBJ1-5, is as follows: DVKVTQSSRYLVKRTGEKVFLECVQDMDHENMFWYRQDPGLGLRLIYFSYDVKMKEKGDIPEGYSVSREKKERFSLILESASTNQTSMYLCASSLAGANNQPQHFGDGTRLSIL.

On this clone itself: The sample contains more than one DNA sequence encoding this CDR3. This chain joins TRBV7-9 and TRBJ2-1, with D tentatively TRBD1 (6 bases). Germline assignment: CDR1 SEHNR and CDR2 FQNEAQ (reference sequence). V shed 7 bases and J shed 0 bases, with 13 bases lying between them. This CDR3 region has 15 residues. The CDR3 here is CASTLRGSSYNEQFF. DNA for the CDR3: TGTGCCAGCACTCTCAGGGGCAGCTCCTACAATGAGCAGTTCTTC.

The gene calls are TRBV18 and TRBJ1-1; 10 bases are a match to TRBD1. From germline, CDR1 is KGHSH and CDR2 LQKENI. After removal of 4 bases from V and 6 bases from J, the junction contained 2 bases not matched to a gene. The CDR3 sequence is 13 residues long. CDR3 sequence reads: CASSQGQGAEAFF. DNA for the CDR3: TGTGCCAGCTCACAAGGACAGGGGGCTGAAGCTTTCTTT.

The chain couples TRBV4-2 to TRBJ2-7, with TRBD2 matching over 15 bases. With 3 bases clipped from V and 2 bases from J, the junction kept 5 bases outside the gene matches. The CDR3 loop spans 17 amino acids. CDR1 and CDR2 (germline): LGHNA, YNFKEQ. The CDR3 bases are TGTGCCAGCAGCCAGGGACTAGCGGGAGGACCCCCCTACGAGCAGTACTTC. It specifies CASSQGLAGGPPYEQYF.

CDR3 sequence: CASSHPTPREATNEQFF. DNA of the CDR3: TGTGCCAGCAGCCACCCTACTCCCCGAGAGGCTACAAATGAGCAGTTCTTC. The J gene is TRBJ2-1, the V gene TRBV14; unclear D gene. Germline V lookup: CDR1 SGHDN, CDR2 FVKESK. Trimming removed 3 bases from V and 7 bases from J, with 22 bases in between. There are 17 residues in the CDR3.

The rearrangement joins TRBV7-3 to TRBJ2-5, with D perhaps matching TRBD2 (5 bases). The germline V and J ends were trimmed by 0 bases and 2 bases, with 10 bases remaining between them. Germline assignment: CDR1 SGHTA and CDR2 FQGTGA. This CDR3 contains 15 residues. CDR3: CASSLTTTKQETQYF. The CDR3 bases are TGTGCCAGCAGCTTAACTACGACTAAACAAGAGACCCAGTACTTC. The full variable domain, with the rest looked up from reference TRBV7-3 and TRBJ2-5, is GAGVSQTPSNKVTEKGKYVELRCDPISGHTALYWYRQSLGQGPEFLIYFQGTGAADDSGLPNDRFFAVRPEGSVSTLKIQRTERGDSAVYLCASSLTTTKQETQYFGPGTRLLVL.

Written as DNA, the CDR3 is TGTGCCTGGAGTTGGGGACAGGGGATAATAGATACGCAGTATTTT. Protein product: CAWSWGQGIIDTQYF. J is TRBJ2-3 and V is TRBV30; 10 bases agree with TRBD1. CDR3 length: 15 amino acids. CDR1 is GTSNPN, CDR2 SVGIG, per germline (reference sequence). With 2 bases clipped from V and 5 bases from J, the junction kept 7 bases outside the gene matches.

This chain joins TRBV7-9 and TRBJ2-7; 7 nucleotides align to TRBD1. Germline CDR1 is SEHNR and CDR2 is FQNEAQ (reference sequence). Trimming at V came to 5 bases and at J to 3 bases, leaving 1 base not matched to a gene. The CDR3 runs 12 residues. CDR3 sequence (DNA): TGTGCCAGCAGCGGGACAGACTACGAGCAGTACTTC. It translates to CASSGTDYEQYF.

This clone occurred a few times. V is TRBV7-2 and J is TRBJ1-2; unclear D gene. Germline-derived CDR1 and CDR2 are SGHTA and FQGNSA. V was shortened by 3 bases and J by 1 base, with 12 bases between the two germline ends. CDR3 length: 15 residues. The CDR3 region is CASSLVTEHNYGYTF. The CDR3 DNA reads TGTGCCAGCAGCTTGGTTACAGAACATAACTATGGCTACACCTTC.